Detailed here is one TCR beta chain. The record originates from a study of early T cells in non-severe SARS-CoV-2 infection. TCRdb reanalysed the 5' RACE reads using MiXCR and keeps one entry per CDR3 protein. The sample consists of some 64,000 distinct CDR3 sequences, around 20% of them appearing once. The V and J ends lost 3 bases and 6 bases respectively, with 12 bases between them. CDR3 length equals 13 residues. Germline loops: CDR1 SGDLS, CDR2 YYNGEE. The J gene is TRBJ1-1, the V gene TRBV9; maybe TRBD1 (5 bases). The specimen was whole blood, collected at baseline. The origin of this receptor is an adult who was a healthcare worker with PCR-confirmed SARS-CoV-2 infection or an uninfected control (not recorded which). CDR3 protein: CASSETVSAEAFF. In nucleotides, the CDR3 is TGTGCCAGCAGCGAGACAGTATCCGCTGAAGCTTTCTTT.